This T cell receptor (beta chain) was found in a study of T cell changes during pregnancy in multiple sclerosis. Sequencing was performed with immunoSEQ multiplex PCR; in TCRdb, only in-frame clones are kept and a portion is missing. The sample includes some 34,000 clones, almost 95% of them seen just once. Trimming removed 1 base at V and 13 bases at J, with 11 bases between. Looked up from germline, CDR1 is SGHTA and CDR2 is FQGNSA. CDR3 length: 12 amino acids. This chain connects TRBV7-2 to TRBJ2-1; D is possibly TRBD1 (5 bases). The clonotype originates from a female donor in good health, enrolled as a control in a pregnancy study. This specimen was CD4+ T cells from peripheral blood mononuclear cells, taken in the third trimester of pregnancy. CDR3 loop: CASSLEGLGQFF. CDR3 bases: TGTGCCAGCAGCTTAGAGGGGCTAGGACAGTTCTTC.